The 2 T cell receptor beta chains in this list originate from one sample, sequenced in a study of early T cells in non-severe SARS-CoV-2 infection (dated by TCRdb to 2020 to 2022). Receptor amplification or capture employed 5' RACE. The data were produced on a NextSeq 500. The public reads were run again by TCRdb, first through fastp at Q25 and then through MiXCR, and only productive beta chains were kept. Every entry covers one CDR3 protein and lists the most common genes and DNA from its rows. In all, the sample holds about 69,000 distinct CDR3 sequences, and approximately 9.5% of those were seen once. Jointly, the top ten make up about 6.1% of the sample. Specimen: whole blood. The receptors were gathered from an adult who was a healthcare worker with PCR-confirmed SARS-CoV-2 infection or an uninfected control (not recorded which).

This clonotype turned up a few times. V and J are TRBV7-2 and TRBJ2-3; D unresolved. CDR1 is SGHTA, CDR2 FQGNSA, per germline. CDR3 length: 14 residues. V lost 1 base and J lost 2, with 7 bases in between. For the CDR3, the DNA is TGTGCCAGCAGCTTAGTTCTTCCCACAGATACGCAGTATTTT. It yields the protein CASSLVLPTDTQYF.

This clonotype appeared many times. The chain links TRBV5-1 to TRBJ2-2; no firm D call. The V and J ends lost 4 bases and 2 bases respectively, with 15 bases between them. The CDR3 consists of 16 residues. The germline gives CDR1 SGHRS, CDR2 YFSETQ. The DNA for the CDR3 is TGCGCCAGCAGCCCAGCTGCAGGAGACAACACCGGGGAGCTGTTTTTT. Protein product: CASSPAAGDNTGELFF.